This entry is about one T cell receptor beta chain. Its matching antigen is unknown. The sample is drawn from a study of beta chain features in type 1 diabetes. Study results and limitations: Researchers report that Type 1 diabetes patients had moderately but significantly shorter TCRB CDR3s across all four CD4+ subsets.

The CDR3 is 11 residues long. Germline-derived CDR1 and CDR2 are SGHDN and FVKESK. Trimming left V 3 bases short and J 16 bases short, with 13 bases between. Sorting based on CD45RO/CCR7/CD25/CD127/CD95/CD27 separated CD4+ naive, central memory, regulatory and stem cell-like memory cells. Every bit of the isolated RNA underwent reverse transcription, so sequencing read expressed TCRB transcripts. The data were produced by immunoSEQ multiplex PCR, yet TCRdb's version contains in-frame clones alone and is incomplete. This table holds approximately 360,000 clones, around 12% found once. The sequence was obtained from a woman in her late teens or twenties with type 1 diabetes. This chain joins TRBV14 and TRBJ2-1, with a possible D match to TRBD1 (5 bases). Sequencing input: naive CD4+ T cells from blood. As DNA, the CDR3 is TGTGCCAGCAGCCAGGGGCCCGTTATTTTCTTC. This codes for CASSQGPVIFF.